The TCR beta chain described here comes from a study of blood T cell repertoires in COVID-19. Across the whole study: Specimens from acute and convalescent COVID-19 originated in the United States, Italy and Spain.

Trimming stripped 3 bases from V and 4 bases from J, with 15 bases between. This CDR3 has 15 amino acids. Germline loops: CDR1 SGDLS, CDR2 YYNGEE. TCRdb keeps only in-frame clones here, not all; method: immunoSEQ multiplex PCR. The sample has 100,000 to 150,000 clones, approximately 88% seen once. The rearrangement joins TRBV9 to TRBJ2-3, with a weak D call TRBD2 (6 bases). The TCR was taken from a man aged 65-85 years with active COVID-19. What was sequenced was peripheral blood. The CDR3 sequence is CASSAPPGVADTQYF. The CDR3 nucleotides read TGTGCCAGCAGCGCCCCACCGGGAGTGGCAGATACGCAGTATTTT.